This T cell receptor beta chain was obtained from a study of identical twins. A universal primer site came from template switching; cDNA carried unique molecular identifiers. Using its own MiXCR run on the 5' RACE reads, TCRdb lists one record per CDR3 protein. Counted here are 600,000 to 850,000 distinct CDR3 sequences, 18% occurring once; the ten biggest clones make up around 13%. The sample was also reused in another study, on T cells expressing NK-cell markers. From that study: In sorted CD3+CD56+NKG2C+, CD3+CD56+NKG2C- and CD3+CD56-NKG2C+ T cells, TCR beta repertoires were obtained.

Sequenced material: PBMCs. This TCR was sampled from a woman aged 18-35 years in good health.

CDR3 protein: CASSESTAGTNTGELFF. CDR3 sequence (DNA): TGCGCCAGCAGTGAGTCGACGGCGGGTACGAACACCGGGGAGCTGTTTTTT. The chain carries TRBV10-2 and TRBJ2-2; weak D call: TRBD2 (5 bases). Germline CDR1 reads WSHSY; CDR2 reads SAAADI. This CDR3 comprises 17 residues. V was trimmed by 0 bases and J by 0 bases, leaving 11 bases between them.